These 10 T cell receptor beta chains were sequenced from one sample in a study of read filtering for tumor transcriptome and immune sequencing. From about 400 ng of RNA, a library with molecular barcoded alpha/delta and beta/gamma adaptors was made. A single record per CDR3 protein comes from TCRdb applying MiXCR to the reads. This sample yields about 58,000 distinct CDR3 sequences, of which 9% to 15% are seen a single time; 16% belongs to the top ten. Source material: a population of CD138-negative cells sorted from bone marrow. The receptors were gathered from a donor aged 40 or over with multiple myeloma.

Comment on this clonotype: A much more abundant neighbour one base away suggests this may be a read error. J is TRBJ1-2 and V is TRBV2, with D possibly matching TRBD1 (5 bases). This CDR3 region has 10 residues. V was pared by 11 bases and J by 7 bases, with 11 bases between. Germline CDR1 is SNHLY and CDR2 is FYNNEI. The CDR3 region is CAGSDSGYTF. The CDR3 nucleotides are TGTGCCGGGAGCGACAGTGGCTACACCTTC. The full variable domain, in which reference TRBV2 and TRBJ1-2 provide the parts outside the CDR3, is EPEVTQTPSHQVTQMGQEVILRCVPISNHLYFYWYRQILGQKVEFLVSFYNNEISEKSEIFDDQFSVERPDGSNFTLKIRSTKLEDSAMYFCAGSDSGYTFGSGTRLTVV.

This clonotype appeared many times. The genes are TRBV9 and TRBJ1-6; no reliable D call. This CDR3 has 14 residues. Germline lookup yields CDR1 SGDLS and CDR2 YYNGEE. Trimming shortened V by 3 bases and J by 0 bases, and 4 bases separated the two germline ends. CDR3 amino acids: CASSESSYNSPLHF. CDR3 nucleotides: TGTGCCAGCAGCGAGAGCTCCTATAATTCACCCCTCCACTTT.

This clonotype has a count of ten or more. This chain links TRBV6-1 with TRBJ1-5, with D unclear. The V and J ends lost 8 bases and 0 bases respectively, with 20 bases between them. The V gene's germline CDR1 is MNHNS and CDR2 SASEGT. The CDR3 consists of 17 residues. For the CDR3, the DNA is TGTGCCAGCTTCCGGGTCCGGCGGGCATATAGCAATCAGCCCCAGCATTTT. Amino acid sequence: CASFRVRRAYSNQPQHF.

Many counts were recorded for this clonotype. The genes are TRBV7-9 and TRBJ1-4; 8 positions match TRBD1. The V and J ends lost 0 bases and 6 bases, in that order; junction bases with no gene match: 3. Germline CDR1 and CDR2: SEHNR and FQNEAQ (reference sequence). The CDR3 totals 15 residues. The CDR3, as DNA: TGTGCCAGCAGCTTAGCCGGGACAGGAGATGAAAAACTGTTTTTT. Translated: CASSLAGTGDEKLFF.

This clonotype was detected only a few times. A much bigger clone sits one base away, suggesting this may be a read error. The chain joins TRBV7-9 to TRBJ2-7; D is perhaps TRBD1 (5 bases). The CDR3 runs 15 residues. Germline V CDR1 and CDR2: SEHNR, FQNEAQ (reference sequence). Here the CDR3 reads CASSLDRPSSYEQDF. The CDR3 coding sequence is TGTGCCAGCAGCTTAGACAGGCCAAGCTCCTACGAGCAGGACTTC.

This clonotype was counted ten times or more. The chain has TRBV20-1 and TRBJ1-2, with D possibly matching TRBD1 (5 bases). The germline CDR1 and CDR2 sequences are DFQATT and SNEGSKA (reference sequence). The germline V and J ends were trimmed by 5 bases and 4 bases, with 20 bases remaining between them. The CDR3 is made up of 15 amino acids. The CDR3 region has the DNA TGCAGTGCTTCCCCCCATGGGGCCCAGGGCTATGGCTACACCTTC. Translating gives CSASPHGAQGYGYTF.

Details on this clonotype: A much larger clone lies a single base off, so this may be a read error. CDR3 in amino acids: CASSPWRYTSNQPQRF. The CDR3 DNA reads as TGTGCCAGCAGCCCCTGGAGGTATACTAGCAATCAGCCCCAGCGTTTT. This chain uses TRBV7-8 with TRBJ1-5; D unresolved. This CDR3 has 16 amino acids. Germline V gene sequence: CDR1 SGHVS, CDR2 FQNEAQ.

This clonotype was seen many times. The chain combines TRBV5-1 with TRBJ2-3; D may correspond to TRBD1 or TRBD2 (5 bases each). The V end was cut by 1 base, the J end by 0 bases, with 12 bases between. CDR1 and CDR2 from the germline V gene are SGHRS and YFSETQ. The CDR3 has 16 residues. This chain's CDR3 is CASSLTTGPSTDTQYF. In DNA form, the CDR3 reads TGCGCCAGCAGCTTGACCACGGGGCCTAGCACAGATACGCAGTATTTT.

This clonotype came up many times. V usage is TRBV3-1 and J usage is TRBJ2-7; D not resolved. Germline loops: CDR1 LGHDT, CDR2 YNNKEL (reference sequence). Between the trimmed V and J ends, which lost 4 bases and 7 bases, there was a span of 23 bases. CDR3 length equals 16 residues. For the CDR3, the DNA is TGTGCCAGCAGCCCGTCATGGGGTATCGGCTTATGGGAGCAGTACTTC. This gives the protein CASSPSWGIGLWEQYF.

A word on this clonotype: The germline gene is not matched at one end of the junction; a read error may be the cause. The CDR3 protein is CAGSQDPAGGWNEQFF. The DNA for the CDR3 is TGTGCCGGCAGCCAAGATCCAGCGGGGGGGTGGAATGAGCAGTTCTTC. The genes are TRBV3-1 and TRBJ2-1, with 10 bases identical to TRBD2. This CDR3 has 16 amino acids. From germline, CDR1 is LGHDT and CDR2 YNNKEL (reference sequence).